The rows below give T cell receptor beta chains drawn from one sample of a study of response to subunit inactivated influenza vaccine. TCRdb independently ran MiXCR on the RT-PCR reads; one entry per CDR3 protein. The sample includes 560,000 or so distinct CDR3 sequences, 7.5% to 8.5% of them seen just once. The sample was PBMCs from blood, taken about 24 months after vaccination. All receptors come from a man aged 50 to 69 who received an inactivated influenza vaccine. Each CDR3 is given with its conserved first and last residue. The order of the fields is V gene, clone size, J gene, D gene, CDR3 protein, CDR3 DNA. D genes are given only for firm matches. Clone size appears in some rows only: once, few, many, or a class for an expanded clone.

v_gene: TRBV12-3/TRBV12-4
abundance: many
j_gene: TRBJ2-7
d_gene: TRBD1
CDR3aa: CASSSGTGAYEQYF
CDR3nt: TGTGCCAGCAGCTCCGGGACAGGGGCCTACGAGCAGTACTTC

v_gene: TRBV10-3
abundance: many
j_gene: TRBJ1-5
d_gene: NA
CDR3aa: CAIAGESNQPQHF
CDR3nt: TGTGCCATCGCAGGGGAAAGCAATCAGCCCCAGCATTTT

v_gene: TRBV4-3
abundance: NA
j_gene: TRBJ2-1
d_gene: TRBD2
CDR3aa: CASSQGGGRAYNEQFF
CDR3nt: TGCGCCAGCAGCCAAGGCGGCGGGAGGGCCTACAATGAGCAGTTCTTC

v_gene: TRBV5-6
abundance: few
j_gene: TRBJ2-7
d_gene: NA
CDR3aa: CASSLTQGHEQYF
CDR3nt: TGTGCCAGCAGCTTGACGCAGGGACACGAGCAGTACTTC

v_gene: TRBV6-2/TRBV6-3
abundance: NA
j_gene: TRBJ2-2
d_gene: NA
CDR3aa: CATTRTGELFF
CDR3nt: TGTGCCACCACACGCACCGGGGAGCTGTTTTTT

v_gene: TRBV6-5
abundance: NA
j_gene: TRBJ1-5
d_gene: NA
CDR3aa: CASSYSSNGGANQPQHF
CDR3nt: TGTGCCAGCAGTTACTCGAGTAATGGGGGGGCCAATCAGCCCCAGCATTTT

v_gene: TRBV20-1
abundance: many
j_gene: TRBJ2-1
d_gene: TRBD2
CDR3aa: CSARDGTSGDEQFF
CDR3nt: TGCAGTGCTAGAGATGGGACTAGCGGGGATGAGCAGTTCTTC

v_gene: TRBV25-1
abundance: many
j_gene: TRBJ2-7
d_gene: NA
CDR3aa: CASSATVHYEQYF
CDR3nt: TGTGCCAGCAGTGCGACAGTCCACTACGAGCAGTACTTC

v_gene: TRBV6-2/TRBV6-3
abundance: NA
j_gene: TRBJ2-5
d_gene: TRBD2
CDR3aa: CASSHGLAGGRETQYF
CDR3nt: TGTGCCAGCAGTCACGGACTAGCGGGAGGTCGAGAGACCCAGTACTTC

v_gene: TRBV6-2/TRBV6-3
abundance: many
j_gene: TRBJ2-6
d_gene: NA
CDR3aa: CASSYPPGANVLTF
CDR3nt: TGTGCCAGCAGTTACCCCCCTGGGGCCAACGTCCTGACTTTC

v_gene: TRBV18
abundance: few
j_gene: TRBJ2-5
d_gene: TRBD2
CDR3aa: CASSPPGGGTKIQYF
CDR3nt: TGTGCCAGCTCACCACCCGGCGGGGGGACCAAGATCCAGTACTTC

v_gene: TRBV11-2
abundance: NA
j_gene: TRBJ2-1
d_gene: TRBD2
CDR3aa: CASSLRSLAEYNEQFF
CDR3nt: TGTGCCAGCAGCTTAAGGAGTCTAGCGGAGTACAATGAGCAGTTCTTC

v_gene: TRBV10-3
abundance: many
j_gene: TRBJ2-3
d_gene: TRBD1
CDR3aa: CAAATGGGDTQYF
CDR3nt: TGTGCCGCCGCGACAGGGGGCGGAGATACGCAGTATTTT

v_gene: TRBV30
abundance: NA
j_gene: TRBJ1-4
d_gene: TRBD1
CDR3aa: CAWSAGQGAEKLFF
CDR3nt: TGTGCCTGGAGTGCGGGACAGGGGGCTGAAAAACTGTTTTTT

v_gene: TRBV6-1
abundance: NA
j_gene: TRBJ2-2
d_gene: NA
CDR3aa: CASSSGVRGTGELFF
CDR3nt: TGTGCCAGCAGCTCAGGGGTGAGGGGGACCGGGGAGCTGTTTTTT

v_gene: TRBV5-1
abundance: NA
j_gene: TRBJ2-1
d_gene: TRBD1
CDR3aa: CASSYDRVYNEQFF
CDR3nt: TGCGCCAGCAGCTATGACAGGGTTTACAATGAGCAGTTCTTC

v_gene: TRBV6-5
abundance: NA
j_gene: TRBJ2-2
d_gene: NA
CDR3aa: CASSYEFTGELFF
CDR3nt: TGTGCCAGCAGTTACGAGTTTACCGGGGAGCTGTTTTTT

v_gene: TRBV6-1
abundance: few
j_gene: TRBJ2-1
d_gene: NA
CDR3aa: CASSLRLSYNEQFF
CDR3nt: TGTGCCAGCAGTCTCCGTCTCTCCTACAATGAGCAGTTCTTC

v_gene: TRBV20-1
abundance: few
j_gene: TRBJ2-1
d_gene: NA
CDR3aa: CSARVQGRFNEQFF
CDR3nt: TGCAGTGCTAGAGTACAGGGAAGGTTCAATGAGCAGTTCTTC

v_gene: TRBV12-5
abundance: many
j_gene: TRBJ2-1
d_gene: TRBD2
CDR3aa: CASGTTSGGDEQFF
CDR3nt: TGTGCTAGTGGCACGACTAGCGGGGGAGATGAGCAGTTCTTC

v_gene: TRBV20-1
abundance: many
j_gene: TRBJ2-1
d_gene: TRBD2
CDR3aa: CSAFTSGTYNEQFF
CDR3nt: TGCAGTGCCTTTACTAGCGGGACCTACAATGAGCAGTTCTTC

v_gene: TRBV29-1
abundance: NA
j_gene: TRBJ2-3
d_gene: TRBD2
CDR3aa: CSSFGAGGSTDTQYF
CDR3nt: TGCAGCTCCTTTGGGGCGGGGGGGAGCACAGATACGCAGTATTTT

v_gene: TRBV5-1
abundance: few
j_gene: TRBJ2-7
d_gene: NA
CDR3aa: CASRPGSNEQYF
CDR3nt: TGCGCCAGCAGGCCAGGTAGCAACGAGCAGTACTTC

v_gene: TRBV5-4
abundance: many
j_gene: TRBJ2-5
d_gene: NA
CDR3aa: CASSQDSEETQYF
CDR3nt: TGTGCCAGCAGCCAAGACAGCGAAGAGACCCAGTACTTC

v_gene: TRBV11-3
abundance: many
j_gene: TRBJ2-5
d_gene: NA
CDR3aa: CASSSHNQETQYF
CDR3nt: TGTGCCAGCAGCTCTCACAACCAAGAGACCCAGTACTTC

v_gene: TRBV20-1
abundance: few
j_gene: TRBJ2-5
d_gene: NA
CDR3aa: CSARAGAEKETQYF
CDR3nt: TGCAGTGCTAGAGCGGGGGCGGAAAAAGAGACCCAGTACTTC

v_gene: TRBV30
abundance: many
j_gene: TRBJ1-2
d_gene: NA
CDR3aa: CACLGAYGYTF
CDR3nt: TGTGCCTGTCTGGGGGCGTATGGCTACACCTTC

v_gene: TRBV12-3/TRBV12-4
abundance: NA
j_gene: TRBJ2-1
d_gene: NA
CDR3aa: CASSLWPTNEQFF
CDR3nt: TGTGCCAGCAGTTTATGGCCAACCAATGAGCAGTTCTTC